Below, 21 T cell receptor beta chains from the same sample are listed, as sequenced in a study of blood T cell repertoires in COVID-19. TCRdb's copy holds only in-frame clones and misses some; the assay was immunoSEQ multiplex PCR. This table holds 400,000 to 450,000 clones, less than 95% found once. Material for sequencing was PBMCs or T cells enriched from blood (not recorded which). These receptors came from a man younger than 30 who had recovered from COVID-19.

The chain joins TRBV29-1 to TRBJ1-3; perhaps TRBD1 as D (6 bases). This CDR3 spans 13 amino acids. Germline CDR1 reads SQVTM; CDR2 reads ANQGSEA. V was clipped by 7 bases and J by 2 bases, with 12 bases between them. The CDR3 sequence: CSADKGAGNTIYF. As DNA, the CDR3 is TGCAGCGCTGACAAGGGGGCTGGAAACACCATATATTTT.

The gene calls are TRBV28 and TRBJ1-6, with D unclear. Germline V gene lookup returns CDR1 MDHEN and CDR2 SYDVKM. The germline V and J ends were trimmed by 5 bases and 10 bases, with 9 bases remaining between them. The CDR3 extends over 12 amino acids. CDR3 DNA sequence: TGTGCCAGCAGTGGAGTTCAGTCACCCCTCCACTTT. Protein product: CASSGVQSPLHF.

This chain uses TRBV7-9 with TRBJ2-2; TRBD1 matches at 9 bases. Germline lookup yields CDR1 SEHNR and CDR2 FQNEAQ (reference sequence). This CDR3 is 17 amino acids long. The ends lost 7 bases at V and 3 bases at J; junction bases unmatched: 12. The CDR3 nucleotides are TGTGCCAGCACCGAGGGACAGGGTACTAGGTACACCGGGGAGCTGTTTTTT. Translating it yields CASTEGQGTRYTGELFF.

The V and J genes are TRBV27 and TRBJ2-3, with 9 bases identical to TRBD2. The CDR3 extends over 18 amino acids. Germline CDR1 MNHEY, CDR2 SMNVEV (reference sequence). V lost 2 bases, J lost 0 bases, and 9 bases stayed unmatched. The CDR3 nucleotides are TGTGCCAGCAGTTTAAGGCGGGAGGGCCGGTCGAGCACAGATACGCAGTATTTT. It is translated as CASSLRREGRSSTDTQYF.

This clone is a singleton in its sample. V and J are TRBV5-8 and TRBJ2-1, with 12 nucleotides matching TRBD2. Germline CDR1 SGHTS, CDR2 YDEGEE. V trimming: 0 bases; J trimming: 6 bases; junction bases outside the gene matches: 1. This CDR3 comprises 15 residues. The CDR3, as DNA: TGTGCCAGCAGCTTGGGACTAGCGGGAGTCAATGAGCAGTTCTTC. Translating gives CASSLGLAGVNEQFF.

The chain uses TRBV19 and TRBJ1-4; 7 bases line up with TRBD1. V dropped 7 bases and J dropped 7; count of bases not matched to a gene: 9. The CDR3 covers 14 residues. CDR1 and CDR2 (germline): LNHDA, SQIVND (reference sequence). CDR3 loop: CASNSGTESEKLFF. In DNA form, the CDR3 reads TGTGCCAGTAACTCCGGGACAGAGAGTGAAAAACTGTTTTTT.

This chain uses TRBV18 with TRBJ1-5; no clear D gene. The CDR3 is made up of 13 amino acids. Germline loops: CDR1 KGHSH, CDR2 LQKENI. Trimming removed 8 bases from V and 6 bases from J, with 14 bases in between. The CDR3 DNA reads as TGTGCCAGCCGGCGGGTTGGCGGTCAGCCCCAGCATTTT. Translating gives CASRRVGGQPQHF. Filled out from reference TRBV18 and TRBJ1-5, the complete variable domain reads NAGVMQNPRHLVRRRGQEARLRCSPMKGHSHVYWYRQLPEEGLKFMVYLQKENIIDESGMPKERFSAEFPKEGPSILRIQQVVRGDSAAYFCASRRVGGQPQHFGDGTRLSIL.

As DNA, the CDR3 is TGTGCCAGCAGCCACGGGGGGGCGGATACGCAGTATTTT. Translated, it gives CASSHGGADTQYF. The chain uses TRBV3-1 (or the pseudogene TRBV3-2) and TRBJ2-3, with TRBD2 identical over 8 bases. Unmatched junction bases numbered 2, after V lost 3 bases and J lost 6 bases. This CDR3 region has 13 residues. CDR1 LGHDT and CDR2 YNNKEL come from the germline V gene (reference sequence).

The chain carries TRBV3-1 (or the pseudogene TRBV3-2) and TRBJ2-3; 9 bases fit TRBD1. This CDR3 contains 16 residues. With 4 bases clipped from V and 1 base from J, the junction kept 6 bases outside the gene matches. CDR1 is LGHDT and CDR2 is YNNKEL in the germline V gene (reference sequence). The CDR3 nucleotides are TGTGCCAGCAGCCCCCTAGGGGACAGGGGCACAGATACGCAGTATTTT. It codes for CASSPLGDRGTDTQYF.

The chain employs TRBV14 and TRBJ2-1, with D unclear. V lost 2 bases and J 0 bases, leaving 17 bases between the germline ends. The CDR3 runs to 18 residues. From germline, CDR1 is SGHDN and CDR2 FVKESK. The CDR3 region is CASSQPFSKPNSYNEQFF. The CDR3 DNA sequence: TGTGCCAGCAGCCAACCCTTTTCGAAGCCGAACTCCTACAATGAGCAGTTCTTC.

As DNA, the CDR3 is TGTGCCAGCCCCGGACAGGATGAACTCCTGAACACTGAAGCTTTCTTT. It translates to CASPGQDELLNTEAFF. This chain uses TRBV2 with TRBJ1-1; 7 positions agree with TRBD1. Germline V CDR1 and CDR2: SNHLY, FYNNEI. The CDR3 has 16 amino acids. The J segment lost 0 bases and the V segment lost 8 bases, leaving 12 bases of the junction unmatched. The whole variable domain, remainder taken from reference TRBV2 and TRBJ1-1, is EPEVTQTPSHQVTQMGQEVILRCVPISNHLYFYWYRQILGQKVEFLVSFYNNEISEKSEIFDDQFSVERPDGSNFTLKIRSTKLEDSAMYFCASPGQDELLNTEAFFGQGTRLTVV.

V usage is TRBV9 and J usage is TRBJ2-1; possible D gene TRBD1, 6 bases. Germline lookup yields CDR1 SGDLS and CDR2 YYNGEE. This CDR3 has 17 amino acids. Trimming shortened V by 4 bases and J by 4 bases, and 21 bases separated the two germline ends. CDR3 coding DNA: TGTGCCAGCAGCAGAACGAACAGGGCGTCTCTGTACAATGAGCAGTTCTTC. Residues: CASSRTNRASLYNEQFF.

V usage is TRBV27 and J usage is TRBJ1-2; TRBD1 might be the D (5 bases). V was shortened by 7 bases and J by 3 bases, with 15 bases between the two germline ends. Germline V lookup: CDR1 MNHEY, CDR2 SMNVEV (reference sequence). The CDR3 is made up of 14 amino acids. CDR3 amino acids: CASTQAKGDYGYTF. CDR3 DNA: TGTGCCAGCACCCAAGCTAAAGGGGACTATGGCTACACCTTC.

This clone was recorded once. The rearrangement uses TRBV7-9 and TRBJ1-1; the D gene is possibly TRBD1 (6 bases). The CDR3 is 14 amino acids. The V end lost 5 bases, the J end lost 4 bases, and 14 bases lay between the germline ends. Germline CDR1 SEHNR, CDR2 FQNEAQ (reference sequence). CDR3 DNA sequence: TGTGCCAGCAGCCCGAATGGGGGGGCCACTGAAGCTTTCTTT. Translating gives CASSPNGGATEAFF.

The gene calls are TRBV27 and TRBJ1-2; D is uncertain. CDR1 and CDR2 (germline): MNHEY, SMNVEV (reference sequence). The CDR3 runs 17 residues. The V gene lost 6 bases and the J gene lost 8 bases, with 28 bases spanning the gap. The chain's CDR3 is CASRPRPVTGWSDGYTF. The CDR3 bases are TGTGCCAGCAGACCCCGCCCCGTTACGGGTTGGTCCGACGGCTACACCTTC.

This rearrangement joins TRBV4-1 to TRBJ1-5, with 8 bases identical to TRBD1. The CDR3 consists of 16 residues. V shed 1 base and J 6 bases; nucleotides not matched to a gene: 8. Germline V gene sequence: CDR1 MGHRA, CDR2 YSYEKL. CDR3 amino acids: CASSQGQTGAGQPQHF. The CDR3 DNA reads TGCGCCAGCAGCCAAGGACAGACAGGGGCAGGTCAGCCCCAGCATTTT.

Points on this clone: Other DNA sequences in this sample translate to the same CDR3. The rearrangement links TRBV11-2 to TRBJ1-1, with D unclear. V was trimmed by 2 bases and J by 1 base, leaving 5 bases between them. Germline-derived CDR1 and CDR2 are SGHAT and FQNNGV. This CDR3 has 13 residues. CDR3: CASSLRGNTEAFF. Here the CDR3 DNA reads TGTGCCAGCAGCTTACGGGGGAACACTGAAGCTTTCTTT.

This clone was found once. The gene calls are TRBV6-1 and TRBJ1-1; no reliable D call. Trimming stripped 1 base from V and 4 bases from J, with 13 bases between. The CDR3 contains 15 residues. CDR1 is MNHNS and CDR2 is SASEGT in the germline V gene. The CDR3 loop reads CASSEGRARSTEAFF. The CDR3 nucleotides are TGTGCCAGCAGTGAAGGTAGAGCCCGGAGCACTGAAGCTTTCTTT.

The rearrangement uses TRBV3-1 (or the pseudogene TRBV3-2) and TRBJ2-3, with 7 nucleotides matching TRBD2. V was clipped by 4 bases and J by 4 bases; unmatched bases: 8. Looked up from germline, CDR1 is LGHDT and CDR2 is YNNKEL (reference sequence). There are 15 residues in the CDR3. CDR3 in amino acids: CASSPRSREADTQYF. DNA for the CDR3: TGTGCCAGCAGCCCAAGATCCCGGGAGGCAGATACGCAGTATTTT.

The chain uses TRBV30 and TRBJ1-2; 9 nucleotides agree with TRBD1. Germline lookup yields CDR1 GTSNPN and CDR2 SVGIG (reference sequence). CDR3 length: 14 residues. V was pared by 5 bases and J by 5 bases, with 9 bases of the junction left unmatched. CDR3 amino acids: CAWGWGQGRYGYTF. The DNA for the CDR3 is TGTGCCTGGGGCTGGGGACAGGGCAGATATGGCTACACCTTC.

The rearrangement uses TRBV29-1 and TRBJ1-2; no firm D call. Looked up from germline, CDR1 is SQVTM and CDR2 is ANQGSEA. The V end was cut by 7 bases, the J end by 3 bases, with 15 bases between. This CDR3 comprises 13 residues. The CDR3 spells CSAQTTSYYGYTF. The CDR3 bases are TGCAGCGCCCAGACAACGTCTTACTATGGCTACACCTTC.